Shown below are 21 T cell receptor beta chains from a single sample sequenced in a study of cytomegalovirus exposure and HLA in healthy donors (dated by TCRdb to 2015 to 2018). The protocol used for the library was the immunoSEQ multiplex PCR assay. For the multiplex PCR, a mixture combining 60 forward primers for TCR Vbeta segments and 13 reverse primers for TCR Jbeta segments was used. TCRdb re-hosts the immuneACCESS table, in-frame sequences only. Its copies lack some clones; in the studies checked, an unresolved V gene accounts for under half of them, and the cause for the rest is not known. This sample's table contains 90,000 to 120,000 clones. The ten biggest clones cover 0.5% to 0.7% of the sample. The specimen was PBMCs. These receptors all come from a man over 45 in good health and CMV-seronegative.

On this clone itself: This specimen includes other DNA sequences encoding the same CDR3. The J gene is TRBJ1-3, the V gene TRBV4-3, with a tentative D call TRBD1 (5 bases). Germline V gene data show CDR1 as LGHNA and CDR2 as YSLEER. V shed 3 bases and J shed 4 bases, with 13 bases lying between them. This CDR3 has 15 amino acids. The CDR3 here is CASSQGPALGNTIYF. As DNA, the CDR3 is TGCGCCAGCAGCCAGGGGCCGGCACTGGGAAACACCATATATTTT.

The gene calls are TRBV28 and TRBJ1-5, with D hard to call. The germline V and J ends were trimmed by 9 bases and 7 bases, with 13 bases remaining between them. Germline loops: CDR1 MDHEN, CDR2 SYDVKM. This CDR3 comprises 12 residues. The CDR3 DNA sequence: TGTGCCAGTAGTCTCCTCCAGCAGCCCCAGCATTTT. Translated, it gives CASSLLQQPQHF.

V gene TRBV18 combines with J gene TRBJ2-7; 8 nucleotides match TRBD1. This CDR3 is built from 13 residues. Trimming removed 4 bases from V and 3 bases from J; junction bases left unmatched: 2. CDR1 and CDR2 from the germline V gene are KGHSH and LQKENI. This chain's CDR3 is CASSQDRDYEQYF. The CDR3 nucleotides are TGTGCCAGCTCACAGGACAGGGACTACGAGCAGTACTTC. The full variable domain, its missing parts supplied by reference TRBV18 and TRBJ2-7, is NAGVMQNPRHLVRRRGQEARLRCSPMKGHSHVYWYRQLPEEGLKFMVYLQKENIIDESGMPKERFSAEFPKEGPSILRIQQVVRGDSAAYFCASSQDRDYEQYFGPGTRLTVT.

The rearrangement uses TRBV6-5 and TRBJ2-5, with 9 bases that match TRBD1. The CDR3 runs 16 residues. Germline V CDR1 and CDR2: MNHEY, SVGAGI. Trimming at V came to 2 bases and at J to 7 bases, leaving 11 bases not matched to a gene. CDR3 residues: CASSYMTGGGPGTQYF. CDR3 DNA sequence: TGTGCCAGCAGTTACATGACAGGGGGGGGACCGGGGACCCAGTACTTC.

J is TRBJ2-2 and V is TRBV29-1, with 9 bases lining up with TRBD2. The germline gives CDR1 SQVTM, CDR2 ANQGSEA. The junction had 7 bases not matched to a gene; V was cut back by 4 bases and J by 4 bases. CDR3 length equals 15 residues. Written as DNA, the CDR3 is TGCAGCGTTGCGATAGCGGGAGTAGGCACCGGGGAGCTGTTTTTT. It encodes CSVAIAGVGTGELFF.

V gene TRBV6-6 combines with J gene TRBJ1-1, with no clear D. CDR3 length: 14 amino acids. Trimming took 0 bases from V and 7 from J, leaving 12 bases between them. Per the germline V gene, CDR1 is MNHNY and CDR2 is SVGAGI (reference sequence). In DNA, the CDR3 is TGTGCCAGCAGTTACTCGACTGTACGGGGTGAAGCTTTCTTT. Its translation is CASSYSTVRGEAFF.

V and J are TRBV18 and TRBJ2-1; TRBD2 matches 9 bases. CDR1 is KGHSH and CDR2 is LQKENI in the germline V gene. This CDR3 has 16 residues. V shed 0 bases, J shed 3 bases, and the junction held 3 bases outside the gene matches. CDR3 bases: TGTGCCAGCTCACCACCATCTAGCGGGGTCTACAATGAGCAGTTCTTC. This encodes CASSPPSSGVYNEQFF.

The chain has TRBV29-1 and TRBJ2-7, with 7 bases identical to TRBD1. V lost 7 bases to trimming and J lost 3 bases; unmatched junction nucleotides: 12. The germline CDR1 and CDR2 sequences are SQVTM and ANQGSEA. CDR3 length equals 14 residues. The CDR3 sequence is CSALGQASFYEQYF. CDR3 nucleotide sequence: TGCAGCGCTCTAGGACAGGCTAGCTTCTACGAGCAGTACTTC.

CDR3 nucleotide sequence: TGTGCCAGTAGTCGGGACAGGCGGTACACTGAAGCTTTCTTT. Encoded protein: CASSRDRRYTEAFF. The chain joins TRBV19 to TRBJ1-1, with 8 bases that match TRBD1. The length of the CDR3 is 14 residues. Germline-derived CDR1 and CDR2 are LNHDA and SQIVND (reference sequence). Unmatched junction bases numbered 5, after V lost 5 bases and J lost 3 bases.

This sequence joins TRBV29-1 and TRBJ2-7; 8 bases agree with TRBD1. The CDR3 runs to 13 residues. V was clipped by 7 bases and J by 4 bases; unmatched bases: 9. In germline, CDR1 is SQVTM, CDR2 ANQGSEA. The CDR3: CSARTRGLYEQYF. Written as DNA, the CDR3 is TGCAGCGCTCGGACCAGGGGGCTTTACGAGCAGTACTTC.

This rearrangement joins TRBV9 to TRBJ1-6; 8 bases align to TRBD1. Per the germline V gene, CDR1 is SGDLS and CDR2 is YYNGEE. The V and J ends lost 4 bases and 9 bases, in that order; junction bases with no gene match: 6. The CDR3 contains 14 residues. CDR3 nucleotides: TGTGCCAGCAGCAAGACAGGGGCGGCTTCACCCCTCCACTTT. This encodes CASSKTGAASPLHF.

The gene calls are TRBV7-9 and TRBJ1-1, with 9 bases matching TRBD1. After removal of 5 bases from V and 4 bases from J, the junction contained 8 bases not matched to a gene. CDR1 and CDR2 from the germline V gene are SEHNR and FQNEAQ (reference sequence). The CDR3 runs 15 residues. The CDR3, as DNA: TGTGCCAGCAGCCCGGGGACAGGGATAGGCACTGAAGCTTTCTTT. Amino acids: CASSPGTGIGTEAFF.

The chain joins TRBV11-2 to TRBJ1-4; D may be TRBD1 (6 bases). Trimming pared 0 bases from V and 8 bases from J, leaving 16 bases between. Germline CDR1 and CDR2: SGHAT and FQNNGV. CDR3 length: 16 amino acids. CDR3 residues: CASSLDWGLVGEKLFF. The CDR3 DNA reads as TGTGCCAGCAGCTTAGATTGGGGGCTTGTTGGGGAAAAACTGTTTTTT.

This chain links TRBV19 with TRBJ1-1; D remains unclear. V was cut by 10 bases and J by 0 bases, with 12 bases left in between. The CDR3 covers 13 residues. The germline V gene has CDR1 LNHDA and CDR2 SQIVND (reference sequence). Written as DNA, the CDR3 is TGTGCCACTCGGAGGGAAATGAACACTGAAGCTTTCTTT. This encodes CATRREMNTEAFF.

The V call is TRBV18, the J call TRBJ1-3; no clear D. Germline V gene lookup returns CDR1 KGHSH and CDR2 LQKENI. The CDR3 extends over 16 amino acids. Trimming pared 0 bases from V and 0 bases from J, leaving 9 bases between. DNA for the CDR3: TGTGCCAGCTCACCACCTGAGACTAACTCTGGAAACACCATATATTTT. This gives the protein CASSPPETNSGNTIYF.

The chain links TRBV6-5 to TRBJ2-5; 7 nucleotides match TRBD2. In germline, CDR1 is MNHEY, CDR2 SVGAGI. V lost 6 bases, J lost 2 bases, and 3 bases stayed unmatched. The CDR3 is 13 amino acids. CDR3 sequence: CASRASGQETQYF. CDR3 nucleotides: TGTGCCAGCAGGGCTAGCGGACAAGAGACCCAGTACTTC.

The chain couples TRBV6-5 to TRBJ1-2; D remains unclear. Germline CDR1 reads MNHEY; CDR2 reads SVGAGI. Trimming cost V 6 bases and J 8 bases, with 13 bases left between them. The CDR3 is 12 residues long. For the CDR3, the DNA is TGTGCCAGCAGACAAAACCAAGAAGGCTACACCTTC. Translating gives CASRQNQEGYTF.

V is TRBV27 and J is TRBJ2-7, with 10 bases that match TRBD1. Germline V gene data show CDR1 as MNHEY and CDR2 as SMNVEV (reference sequence). The V segment lost 4 bases and the J segment 6 bases; nucleotides outside the gene matches: 6. This CDR3 spans 14 amino acids. In DNA form, the CDR3 reads TGTGCCAGCAGTTCAGGACAGGGGGTCGGCGAGCAGTACTTC. Translating gives CASSSGQGVGEQYF.

Concerning this clone itself: One end of the junction varies from germline; a read error may be responsible. The chain employs TRBV19 and TRBJ1-5; 9 positions agree with TRBD1. Germline V gives CDR1 LNHDA, CDR2 SQIVND (reference sequence). The CDR3 runs 13 residues. The CDR3 DNA reads TGTGCCAGTAGGGGACAGGGAAATCAGCACCAGCATTTT. This encodes CASRGQGNQHQHF.

The chain joins TRBV29-1 to TRBJ2-7; 10 nucleotides line up with TRBD2. This CDR3 has 17 amino acids. V was clipped by 2 bases and J by 4 bases; unmatched bases: 14. The germline CDR1 and CDR2 sequences are SQVTM and ANQGSEA. Written as DNA, the CDR3 is TGCAGCGTTGAAAGCGCGGGAGCGGGAGGGGGCAAGTACGAGCAGTACTTC. This encodes CSVESAGAGGGKYEQYF.

The CDR3 is CASSIEPADTQYF. For the CDR3, the DNA is TGTGCCAGTAGTATCGAGCCGGCAGATACGCAGTATTTT. The chain employs TRBV19 and TRBJ2-3; D call uncertain. The ends were cut back, 3 bases at V and 4 bases at J, with 8 bases in the middle. This CDR3 spans 13 amino acids. CDR1 is LNHDA and CDR2 is SQIVND in the germline V gene (reference sequence).